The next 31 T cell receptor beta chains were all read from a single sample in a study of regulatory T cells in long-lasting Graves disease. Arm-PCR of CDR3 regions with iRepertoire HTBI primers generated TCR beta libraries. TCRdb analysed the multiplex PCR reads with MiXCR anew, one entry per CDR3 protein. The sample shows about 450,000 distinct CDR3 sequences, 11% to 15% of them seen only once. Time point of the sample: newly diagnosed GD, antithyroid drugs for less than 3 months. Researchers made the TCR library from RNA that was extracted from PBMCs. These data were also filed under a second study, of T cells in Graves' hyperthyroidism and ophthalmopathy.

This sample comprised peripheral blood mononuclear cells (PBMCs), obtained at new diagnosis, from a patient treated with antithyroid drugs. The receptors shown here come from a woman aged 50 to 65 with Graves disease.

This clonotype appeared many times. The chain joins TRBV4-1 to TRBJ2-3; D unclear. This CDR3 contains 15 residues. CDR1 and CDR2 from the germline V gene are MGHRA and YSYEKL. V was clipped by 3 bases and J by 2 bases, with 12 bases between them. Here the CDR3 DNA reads TGCGCCAGCAGCCAGTCGGCTAGAGACACAGATACGCAGTATTTT. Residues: CASSQSARDTDTQYF.

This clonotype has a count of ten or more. DNA for the CDR3: TGTGCCAGCAGCTTAGGGGATGGTGCGAGTTTTAGCACAGATACGCAGTATTTT. Translating it yields CASSLGDGASFSTDTQYF. The chain is built from TRBV7-9 and TRBJ2-3; D remains ambiguous. The CDR3 has 18 residues. The germline V and J ends were trimmed by 1 base and 0 bases, with 17 bases remaining between them. Per germline, CDR1 SEHNR and CDR2 FQNEAQ (reference sequence).

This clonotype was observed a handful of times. CDR3 in amino acids: CANLTGVGTEAFF. The CDR3 nucleotides are TGTGCCAACTTGACAGGGGTGGGCACTGAAGCTTTCTTT. The chain uses TRBV6-4 and TRBJ1-1; 8 bases are a match to TRBD1. After removal of 10 bases from V and 4 bases from J, the junction contained 8 bases not matched to a gene. This CDR3 contains 13 residues. Germline CDR1 and CDR2: MRHNA and SNTAGT.

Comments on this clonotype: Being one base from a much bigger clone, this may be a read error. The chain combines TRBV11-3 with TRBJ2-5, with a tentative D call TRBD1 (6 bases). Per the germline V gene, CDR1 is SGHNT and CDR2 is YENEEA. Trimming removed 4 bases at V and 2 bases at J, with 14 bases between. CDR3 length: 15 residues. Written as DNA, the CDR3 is TGTGCCAGCAGCTCCCCCTACGACAGGCAAGAGACCCAGTACTTC. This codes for CASSSPYDRQETQYF. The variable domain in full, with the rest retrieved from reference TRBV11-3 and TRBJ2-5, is EAGVVQSPRYKIIEKKQPVAFWCNPISGHNTLYWYLQNLGQGPELLIRYENEEAVDDSQLPKDRFSAERLKGVDSTLKIQPAELGDSAVYLCASSSPYDRQETQYFGPGTRLLVL.

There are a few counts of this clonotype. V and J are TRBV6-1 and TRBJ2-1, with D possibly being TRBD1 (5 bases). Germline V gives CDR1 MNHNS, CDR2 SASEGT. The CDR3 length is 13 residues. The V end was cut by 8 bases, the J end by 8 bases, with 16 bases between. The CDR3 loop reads CASALGVGDEQFF. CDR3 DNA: TGTGCCAGCGCCTTAGGGGTCGGCGATGAGCAGTTCTTC.

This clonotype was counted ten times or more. Written as DNA, the CDR3 is TGTGCCAGCAGTGCGGTAGCGGGAGGGCAGGATGAGCAGTTCTTC. It specifies CASSAVAGGQDEQFF. V is TRBV2 and J is TRBJ2-1; 11 bases map to TRBD2. V was clipped by 4 bases and J by 8 bases; unmatched bases: 7. CDR1 SNHLY and CDR2 FYNNEI come from the germline V gene. The CDR3 loop spans 15 amino acids.

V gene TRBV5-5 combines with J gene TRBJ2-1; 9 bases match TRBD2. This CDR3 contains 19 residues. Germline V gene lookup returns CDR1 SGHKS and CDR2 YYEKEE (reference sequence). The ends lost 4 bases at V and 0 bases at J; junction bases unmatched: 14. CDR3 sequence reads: CASSLARGLAGSSYNEQFF. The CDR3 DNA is TGTGCCAGCAGCCTTGCGCGGGGGCTAGCGGGGTCCTCCTACAATGAGCAGTTCTTC.

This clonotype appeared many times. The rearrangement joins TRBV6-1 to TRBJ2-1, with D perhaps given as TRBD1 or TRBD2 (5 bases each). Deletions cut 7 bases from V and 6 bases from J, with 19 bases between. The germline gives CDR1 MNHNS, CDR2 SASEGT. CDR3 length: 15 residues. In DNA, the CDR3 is TGTGCCAGCACCCCCTTTTTAGAGGGGTCCAATGAGCAGTTCTTC. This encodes CASTPFLEGSNEQFF.

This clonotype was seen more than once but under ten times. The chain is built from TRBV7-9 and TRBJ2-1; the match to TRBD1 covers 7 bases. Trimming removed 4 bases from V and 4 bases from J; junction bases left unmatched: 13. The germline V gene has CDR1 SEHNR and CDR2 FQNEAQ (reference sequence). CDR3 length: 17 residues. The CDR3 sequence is CASSSLSGTARYNEQFF. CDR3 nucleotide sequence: TGTGCCAGCAGCTCGTTATCCGGGACAGCAAGATACAATGAGCAGTTCTTC.

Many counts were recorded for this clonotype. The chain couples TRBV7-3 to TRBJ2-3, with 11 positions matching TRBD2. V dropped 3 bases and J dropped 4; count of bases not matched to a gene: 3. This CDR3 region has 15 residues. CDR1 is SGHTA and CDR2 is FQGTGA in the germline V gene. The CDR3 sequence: CASSFMGLAADTQYF. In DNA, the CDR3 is TGTGCCAGCAGCTTCATGGGACTAGCGGCAGATACGCAGTATTTT. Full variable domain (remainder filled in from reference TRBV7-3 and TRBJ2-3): GAGVSQTPSNKVTEKGKYVELRCDPISGHTALYWYRQSLGQGPEFLIYFQGTGAADDSGLPNDRFFAVRPEGSVSTLKIQRTERGDSAVYLCASSFMGLAADTQYFGPGTRLTVL.

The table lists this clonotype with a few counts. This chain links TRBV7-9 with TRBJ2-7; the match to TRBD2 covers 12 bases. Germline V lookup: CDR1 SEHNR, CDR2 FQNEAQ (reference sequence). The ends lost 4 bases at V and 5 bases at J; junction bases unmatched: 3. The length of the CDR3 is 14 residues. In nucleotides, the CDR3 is TGTGCCAGCAGCTCGACTAGCGGGAGTAACGAGCAGTACTTC. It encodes CASSSTSGSNEQYF.

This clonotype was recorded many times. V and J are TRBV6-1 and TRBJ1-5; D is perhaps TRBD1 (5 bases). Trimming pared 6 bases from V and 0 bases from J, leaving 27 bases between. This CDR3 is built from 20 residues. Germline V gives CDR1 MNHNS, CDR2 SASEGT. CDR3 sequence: CASRGETMTMGVYSNQPQHF. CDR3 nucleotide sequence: TGTGCCAGCAGGGGCGAAACAATGACGATGGGGGTATATAGCAATCAGCCCCAGCATTTT.

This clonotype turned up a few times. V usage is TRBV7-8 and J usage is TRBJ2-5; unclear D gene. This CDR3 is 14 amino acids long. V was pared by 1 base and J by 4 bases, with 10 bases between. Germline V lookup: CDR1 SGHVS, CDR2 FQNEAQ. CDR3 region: CASSLENVVETQYF. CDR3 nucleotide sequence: TGTGCCAGCAGCTTAGAAAATGTAGTAGAGACCCAGTACTTC. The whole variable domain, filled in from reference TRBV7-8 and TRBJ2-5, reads GAGVSQSPRYKVAKRGQDVALRCDPISGHVSLFWYQQALGQGPEFLTYFQNEAQLDKSGLPSDRFFAERPEGSVSTLKIQRTQQEDSAVYLCASSLENVVETQYFGPGTRLLVL.

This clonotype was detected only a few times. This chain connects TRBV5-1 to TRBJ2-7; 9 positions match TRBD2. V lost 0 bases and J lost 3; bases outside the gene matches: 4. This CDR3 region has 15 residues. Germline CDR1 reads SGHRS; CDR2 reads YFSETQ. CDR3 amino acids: CASSLAQRGVYEQYF. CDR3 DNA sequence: TGCGCCAGCAGCTTGGCCCAGCGGGGGGTCTACGAGCAGTACTTC. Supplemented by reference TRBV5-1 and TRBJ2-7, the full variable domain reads KAGVTQTPRYLIKTRGQQVTLSCSPISGHRSVSWYQQTPGQGLQFLFEYFSETQRNKGNFPGRFSGRQFSNSRSEMNVSTLELGDSALYLCASSLAQRGVYEQYFGPGTRLTVT.

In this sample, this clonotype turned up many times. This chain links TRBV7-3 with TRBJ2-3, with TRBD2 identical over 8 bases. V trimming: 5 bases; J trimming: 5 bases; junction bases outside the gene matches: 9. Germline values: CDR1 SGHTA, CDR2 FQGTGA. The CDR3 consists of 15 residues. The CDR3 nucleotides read TGTGCCAGCAGCCCGAGCGGGAGTGTCAGAGATACGCAGTATTTT. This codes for CASSPSGSVRDTQYF.

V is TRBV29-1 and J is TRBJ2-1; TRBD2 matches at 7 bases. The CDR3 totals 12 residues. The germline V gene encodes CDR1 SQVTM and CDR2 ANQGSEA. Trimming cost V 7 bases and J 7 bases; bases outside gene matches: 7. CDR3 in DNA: TGCAGCGCAGACGGCGGGAGTAATGAGCAGTTCTTC. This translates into CSADGGSNEQFF.

The CDR3 DNA sequence: TGTGCCAGCCTCCAGCTGCAAGAGATCACTGAAGCTTTCTTT. This codes for CASLQLQEITEAFF. This sequence joins TRBV28 and TRBJ1-1, with no clear D. The CDR3 length is 14 residues. With 8 bases removed from V and 4 bases from J, the gap between germline ends came to 17 bases. Germline CDR1 reads MDHEN; CDR2 reads SYDVKM.

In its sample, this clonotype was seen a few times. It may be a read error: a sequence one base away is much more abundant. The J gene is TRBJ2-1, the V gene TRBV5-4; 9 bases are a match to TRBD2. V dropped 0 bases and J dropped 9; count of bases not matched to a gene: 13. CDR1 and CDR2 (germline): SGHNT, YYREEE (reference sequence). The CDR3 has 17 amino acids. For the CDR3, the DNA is TGTGCCAGCAGCTTGGCCGCGGGTAGCGGGAGTTGGAGTGAGCAGTTCTTC. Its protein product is CASSLAAGSGSWSEQFF.

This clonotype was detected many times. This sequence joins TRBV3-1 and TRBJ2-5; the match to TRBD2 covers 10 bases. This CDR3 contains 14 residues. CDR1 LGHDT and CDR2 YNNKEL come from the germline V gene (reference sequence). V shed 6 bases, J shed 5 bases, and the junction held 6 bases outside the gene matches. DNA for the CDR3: TGTGCCAGCAGGTTGGAGCGGGAGGGGGAGACCCAGTACTTC. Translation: CASRLEREGETQYF.

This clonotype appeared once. The CDR3 sequence is CASSETNEQFF. DNA of the CDR3: TGCGCCAGCAGTGAGACCAACGAGCAGTTCTTC. The chain joins TRBV10-2 to TRBJ2-1, with unresolved D. V lost 2 bases, J lost 10 bases, and 6 bases lay in between. Germline CDR1 reads WSHSY; CDR2 reads SAAADI. The CDR3 is made up of 11 amino acids.

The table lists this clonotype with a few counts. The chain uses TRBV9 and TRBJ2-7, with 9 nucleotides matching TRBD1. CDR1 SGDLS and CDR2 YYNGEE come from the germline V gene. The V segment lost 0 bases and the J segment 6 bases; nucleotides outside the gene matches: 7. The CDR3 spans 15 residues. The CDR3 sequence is CASSVGGTGLFEQYF. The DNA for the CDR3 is TGTGCCAGCAGCGTAGGTGGGACAGGGTTGTTCGAGCAGTACTTC.

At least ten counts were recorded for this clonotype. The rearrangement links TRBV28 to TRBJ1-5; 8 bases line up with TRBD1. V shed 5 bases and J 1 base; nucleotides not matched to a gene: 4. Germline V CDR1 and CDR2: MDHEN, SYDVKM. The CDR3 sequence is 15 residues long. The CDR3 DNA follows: TGTGCCAGCAGTGCCGGGACAGGAAGCAATCAGCCCCAGCATTTT. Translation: CASSAGTGSNQPQHF. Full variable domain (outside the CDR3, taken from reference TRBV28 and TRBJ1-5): DVKVTQSSRYLVKRTGEKVFLECVQDMDHENMFWYRQDPGLGLRLIYFSYDVKMKEKGDIPEGYSVSREKKERFSLILESASTNQTSMYLCASSAGTGSNQPQHFGDGTRLSIL.

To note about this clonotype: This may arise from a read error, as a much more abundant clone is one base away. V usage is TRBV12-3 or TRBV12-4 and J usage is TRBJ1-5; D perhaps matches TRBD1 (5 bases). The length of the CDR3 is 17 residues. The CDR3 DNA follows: TGTGCCGGCAGTTTAGGGGCGGTGGGTGGCGGTGAAAGGCCCCAGCATTTT. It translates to CAGSLGAVGGGERPQHF.

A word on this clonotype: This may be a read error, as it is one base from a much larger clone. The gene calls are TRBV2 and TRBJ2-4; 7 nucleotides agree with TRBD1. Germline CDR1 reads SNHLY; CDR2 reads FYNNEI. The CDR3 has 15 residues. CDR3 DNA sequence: TGTGCCAGCAGTGGGGACAGCCTAGCCGAAAACATTCAGTACTTC. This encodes CASSGDSLAENIQYF. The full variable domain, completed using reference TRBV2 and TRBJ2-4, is EPEVTQTPSHQVTQMGQEVILRCVPISNHLYFYWYRQILGQKVEFLVSFYNNEISEKSEIFDDQFSVERPDGSNFTLKIRSTKLEDSAMYFCASSGDSLAENIQYFGAGTRLSVL.

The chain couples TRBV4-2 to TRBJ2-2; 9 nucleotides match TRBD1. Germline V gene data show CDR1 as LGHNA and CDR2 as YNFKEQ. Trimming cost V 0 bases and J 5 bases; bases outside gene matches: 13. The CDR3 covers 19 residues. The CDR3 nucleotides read TGTGCCAGCAGCCAAGATCGGGTAGGGGGGACAGGGCTGACCGGGGAGCTGTTTTTT. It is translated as CASSQDRVGGTGLTGELFF.

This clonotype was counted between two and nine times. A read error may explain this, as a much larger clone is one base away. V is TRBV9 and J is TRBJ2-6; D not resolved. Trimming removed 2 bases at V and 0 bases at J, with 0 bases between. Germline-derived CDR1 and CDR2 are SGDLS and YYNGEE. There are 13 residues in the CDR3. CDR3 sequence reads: CASSVSGANVLTF. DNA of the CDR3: TGTGCCAGCAGCGTCTCTGGGGCCAACGTCCTGACTTTC. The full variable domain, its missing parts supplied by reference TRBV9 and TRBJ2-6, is DSGVTQTPKHLITATGQRVTLRCSPRSGDLSVYWYQQSLDQGLQFLIQYYNGEERAKGNILERFSAQQFPDLHSELNLSSLELGDSALYFCASSVSGANVLTFGAGSRLTVL.

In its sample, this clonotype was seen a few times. The CDR3 region is CASSFSANTEAFF. CDR3 sequence (DNA): TGTGCCAGCAGTTTTTCGGCGAACACTGAAGCTTTCTTT. The rearrangement links TRBV6-2 or TRBV6-3 to TRBJ1-1, with no clear D. The CDR3 covers 13 residues. The V and J ends lost 4 bases and 1 base respectively, with 7 bases between them. Germline assignment: CDR1 MNHEY and CDR2 SVGEGT.

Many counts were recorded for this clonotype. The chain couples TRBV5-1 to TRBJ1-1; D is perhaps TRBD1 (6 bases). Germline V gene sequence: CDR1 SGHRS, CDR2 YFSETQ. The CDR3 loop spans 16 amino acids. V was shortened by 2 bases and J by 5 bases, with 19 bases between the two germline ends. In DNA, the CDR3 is TGCGCCAGCAGCTTTGATGGGACAACCCGTAGTACTGAAGCTTTCTTT. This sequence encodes CASSFDGTTRSTEAFF. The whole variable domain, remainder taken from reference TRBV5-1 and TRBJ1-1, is KAGVTQTPRYLIKTRGQQVTLSCSPISGHRSVSWYQQTPGQGLQFLFEYFSETQRNKGNFPGRFSGRQFSNSRSEMNVSTLELGDSALYLCASSFDGTTRSTEAFFGQGTRLTVV.

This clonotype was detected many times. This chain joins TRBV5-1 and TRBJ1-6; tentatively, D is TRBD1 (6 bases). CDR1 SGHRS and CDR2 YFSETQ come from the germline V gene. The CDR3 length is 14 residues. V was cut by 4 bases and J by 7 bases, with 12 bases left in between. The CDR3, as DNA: TGCGCCAGCAGCCCGGGACACGAGAATTCACCCCTCCACTTT. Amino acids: CASSPGHENSPLHF. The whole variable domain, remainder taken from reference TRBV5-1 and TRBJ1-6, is KAGVTQTPRYLIKTRGQQVTLSCSPISGHRSVSWYQQTPGQGLQFLFEYFSETQRNKGNFPGRFSGRQFSNSRSEMNVSTLELGDSALYLCASSPGHENSPLHFGNGTRLTVT.

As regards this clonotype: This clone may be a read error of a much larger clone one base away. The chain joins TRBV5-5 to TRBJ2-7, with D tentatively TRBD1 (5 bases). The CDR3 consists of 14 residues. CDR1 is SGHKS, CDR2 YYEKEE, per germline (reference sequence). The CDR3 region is CVSSSDTKVYEQYF. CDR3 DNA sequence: TGTGTCAGCAGCTCGGACACGAAGGTTTACGAGCAGTACTTC.

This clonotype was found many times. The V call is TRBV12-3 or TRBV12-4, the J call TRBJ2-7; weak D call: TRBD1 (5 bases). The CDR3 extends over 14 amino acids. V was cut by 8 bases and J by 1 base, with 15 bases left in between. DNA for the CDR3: TGTGCCAGCGCAAAGACAGCACAATCCTACGAGCAGTACTTC. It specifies CASAKTAQSYEQYF.